This T cell receptor beta chain comes out of a study of T-cell memory formation after mild COVID-19. This clonotype has only a few counts. Its antigen is not known. Study results and caveats: Day 15 to 85 contracting clones showed balanced CD4/CD8; day 15 to 37 expanders favored CD4+.

Trimming cost V 2 bases and J 3 bases, with 7 bases left between them. The CDR3 is 13 amino acids. Looked up from germline, CDR1 is MNHNS and CDR2 is SASEGT. Using its own MiXCR run on the 5' RACE reads, TCRdb lists one record per CDR3 protein. This repertoire shows about 180,000 distinct CDR3 sequences, approximately 18% found once; its top ten account for roughly 3.9%. The V and J genes are TRBV6-1 and TRBJ1-1; no reliable D call. The sequenced material came from PBMCs or a T cell subset sorted from them (not recorded which). The receptor's source is a young man who had mild COVID-19 (a few samples of this study predate the infection). Cell type and time point are not known. The CDR3 loop reads CASSEYGDTEAFF. As DNA, the CDR3 is TGTGCCAGCAGTGAATACGGGGACACTGAAGCTTTCTTT.